This T cell receptor (beta chain) comes out of a study of lymphopenia after photon versus proton radiotherapy. Study conclusions and caveats: Relative stability marked proton patients; photon patients lost diversity and naive cells.

Data came from immunoSEQ multiplex PCR; TCRdb stores just in-frame clones and leaves some out. Altogether 25,000 to 35,000 clones are present, 94% being singletons, with the ten largest covering under 0.8%. This CDR3 is built from 13 residues. Germline CDR1 SQVTM, CDR2 ANQGSEA. Between the trimmed V and J ends, which lost 3 bases and 4 bases, there was a span of 10 bases. As regards this clone: The antigen is unknown. Different DNA sequences within this sample yield the same CDR3.

The chain uses TRBV29-1 and TRBJ2-1; D is unclear. The TCR originated in a woman aged 50 to 65 with cholangiocarcinoma. This specimen consisted of peripheral blood, obtained from a patient treated with photon-based radiotherapy. CDR3 coding DNA: TGCAGCGTTGAGAGACCGGATTACAATGAGCAGTTCTTC. Encoded protein: CSVERPDYNEQFF.